These T cell receptor beta chains were read from a single sample in a study of metastatic and nonmetastatic thyroid tumors. TCRdb re-called clones from the PCR reads using MiXCR. The table includes about 13,000 clones, about 25% detected once. Source material: blood. The origin of the receptors is a male donor with papillary thyroid cancer or a benign thyroid nodule (not recorded which). Some clones in this sample may be carry-over from other donors' samples. Both conserved end residues are part of each CDR3. A D gene is named only where the DNA matches it firmly. For some rows the clone size is stated as once, few or many, or as a class when expanded; others skip it.

TRBV4-2	many	-	TRBJ1-5	CASSQDRWEYSNQPQHF	TGTGCCAGCAGCCAAGATCGGTGGGAGTATAGCAATCAGCCCCAGCATTTT
TRBV30	many	-	TRBJ1-3	CAWTRYISGSTGNTIYF	TGTGCCTGGACCCGGTACATCTCAGGGAGTACTGGAAACACCATATATTTT
TRBV19	few	-	TRBJ2-1	CASSIAGEQFF	TGTGCCAGTAGTATCGCAGGGGAGCAGTTCTTC
TRBV28	hyperexpanded	-	TRBJ1-2	CASYRHLYGYTF	TGTGCCAGCTACCGCCACCTCTATGGCTACACCTTC
TRBV6-2/TRBV6-3	few	TRBD1	TRBJ1-1	CASSDRVEAFF	TGTGCCAGCAGTGACAGGGTTGAAGCTTTCTTT
TRBV6-4	-	TRBD2	TRBJ2-1	CASSDSLRGVGEQFF	TGTGCCAGCAGTGACTCGCTGCGGGGGGTGGGGGAGCAGTTCTTC
TRBV10-3	-	-	TRBJ2-7	CAISESLDNYEQYF	TGTGCCATCAGTGAGTCGCTGGATAACTACGAGCAGTACTTC
TRBV7-2	medium-sized	TRBD1	TRBJ2-1	CASSDHRGNEQFF	TGTGCCAGCAGCGACCACAGGGGAAATGAGCAGTTCTTC
TRBV5-1	medium-sized	-	TRBJ2-7	CASSSGTPSSSYEQYF	TGCGCCAGCAGCTCCGGGACACCCTCGAGCTCCTACGAGCAGTACTTC
TRBV20-1	-	TRBD2	TRBJ2-3	CSARDLERKTSGTRWDTQYF	TGCAGTGCTAGAGATCTAGAGAGGAAGACTAGCGGGACAAGATGGGATACGCAGTATTTT
TRBV18	many	TRBD1	TRBJ2-5	CASSPRGQHQETQYF	TGTGCCAGCTCACCCCGGGGACAGCACCAAGAGACCCAGTACTTC
TRBV25-1	few	-	TRBJ1-2	CASSDLQKPGHYGYTF	TGTGCCAGCAGTGACCTCCAAAAACCGGGCCACTATGGCTACACCTTC
TRBV7-2	many	TRBD1	TRBJ2-3	CASSQGEANTQYF	TGTGCCAGCTCCCAGGGGGAAGCAAACACGCAGTATTTT
TRBV7-8	medium-sized	-	TRBJ2-7	CASSSIDEQYF	TGTGCCAGCAGCTCTATCGACGAGCAGTACTTC
TRBV30	-	TRBD1	TRBJ2-6	CAWSPSGTGLDSGANVLTF	TGTGCCTGGAGTCCCTCCGGGACAGGGCTGGATAGTGGGGCCAACGTCCTGACTTTC
TRBV4-1	medium-sized	-	TRBJ1-2	CASSQDSGSGYTF	TGCGCCAGCAGCCAAGATTCAGGGAGCGGCTACACCTTC
TRBV5-1	-	-	TRBJ2-7	CASSLAQGSYEQYF	TGCGCCAGCAGCTTGGCTCAGGGATCCTACGAGCAGTACTTC
TRBV11-2	many	TRBD2	TRBJ2-1	CASSPGLADYNEQFF	TGTGCCAGCAGCCCGGGACTAGCGGACTACAATGAGCAGTTCTTC
TRBV6-2/TRBV6-3	few	-	TRBJ2-1	CASSYGGYEQFF	TGTGCCAGCAGTTACGGGGGTTATGAGCAGTTCTTC
TRBV28	-	TRBD2	TRBJ2-3	CASSLSPGFSGSNTQYF	TGTGCCAGCAGTTTATCCCCGGGATTCAGCGGGAGCAATACGCAGTATTTT
TRBV6-4	-	TRBD2	TRBJ2-3	CASSVRGDTDTQYF	TGTGCCAGCAGTGTGCGGGGGGACACAGATACGCAGTATTTT
TRBV18	-	TRBD1	TRBJ1-2	CASSGGQDYGYTF	TGTGCCAGCTCAGGGGGACAGGACTATGGCTACACCTTC
TRBV12-3/TRBV12-4	few	TRBD2	TRBJ2-1	CASRSTSGSYNEQFF	TGTGCCAGCAGATCCACTAGCGGGAGTTACAATGAGCAGTTCTTC